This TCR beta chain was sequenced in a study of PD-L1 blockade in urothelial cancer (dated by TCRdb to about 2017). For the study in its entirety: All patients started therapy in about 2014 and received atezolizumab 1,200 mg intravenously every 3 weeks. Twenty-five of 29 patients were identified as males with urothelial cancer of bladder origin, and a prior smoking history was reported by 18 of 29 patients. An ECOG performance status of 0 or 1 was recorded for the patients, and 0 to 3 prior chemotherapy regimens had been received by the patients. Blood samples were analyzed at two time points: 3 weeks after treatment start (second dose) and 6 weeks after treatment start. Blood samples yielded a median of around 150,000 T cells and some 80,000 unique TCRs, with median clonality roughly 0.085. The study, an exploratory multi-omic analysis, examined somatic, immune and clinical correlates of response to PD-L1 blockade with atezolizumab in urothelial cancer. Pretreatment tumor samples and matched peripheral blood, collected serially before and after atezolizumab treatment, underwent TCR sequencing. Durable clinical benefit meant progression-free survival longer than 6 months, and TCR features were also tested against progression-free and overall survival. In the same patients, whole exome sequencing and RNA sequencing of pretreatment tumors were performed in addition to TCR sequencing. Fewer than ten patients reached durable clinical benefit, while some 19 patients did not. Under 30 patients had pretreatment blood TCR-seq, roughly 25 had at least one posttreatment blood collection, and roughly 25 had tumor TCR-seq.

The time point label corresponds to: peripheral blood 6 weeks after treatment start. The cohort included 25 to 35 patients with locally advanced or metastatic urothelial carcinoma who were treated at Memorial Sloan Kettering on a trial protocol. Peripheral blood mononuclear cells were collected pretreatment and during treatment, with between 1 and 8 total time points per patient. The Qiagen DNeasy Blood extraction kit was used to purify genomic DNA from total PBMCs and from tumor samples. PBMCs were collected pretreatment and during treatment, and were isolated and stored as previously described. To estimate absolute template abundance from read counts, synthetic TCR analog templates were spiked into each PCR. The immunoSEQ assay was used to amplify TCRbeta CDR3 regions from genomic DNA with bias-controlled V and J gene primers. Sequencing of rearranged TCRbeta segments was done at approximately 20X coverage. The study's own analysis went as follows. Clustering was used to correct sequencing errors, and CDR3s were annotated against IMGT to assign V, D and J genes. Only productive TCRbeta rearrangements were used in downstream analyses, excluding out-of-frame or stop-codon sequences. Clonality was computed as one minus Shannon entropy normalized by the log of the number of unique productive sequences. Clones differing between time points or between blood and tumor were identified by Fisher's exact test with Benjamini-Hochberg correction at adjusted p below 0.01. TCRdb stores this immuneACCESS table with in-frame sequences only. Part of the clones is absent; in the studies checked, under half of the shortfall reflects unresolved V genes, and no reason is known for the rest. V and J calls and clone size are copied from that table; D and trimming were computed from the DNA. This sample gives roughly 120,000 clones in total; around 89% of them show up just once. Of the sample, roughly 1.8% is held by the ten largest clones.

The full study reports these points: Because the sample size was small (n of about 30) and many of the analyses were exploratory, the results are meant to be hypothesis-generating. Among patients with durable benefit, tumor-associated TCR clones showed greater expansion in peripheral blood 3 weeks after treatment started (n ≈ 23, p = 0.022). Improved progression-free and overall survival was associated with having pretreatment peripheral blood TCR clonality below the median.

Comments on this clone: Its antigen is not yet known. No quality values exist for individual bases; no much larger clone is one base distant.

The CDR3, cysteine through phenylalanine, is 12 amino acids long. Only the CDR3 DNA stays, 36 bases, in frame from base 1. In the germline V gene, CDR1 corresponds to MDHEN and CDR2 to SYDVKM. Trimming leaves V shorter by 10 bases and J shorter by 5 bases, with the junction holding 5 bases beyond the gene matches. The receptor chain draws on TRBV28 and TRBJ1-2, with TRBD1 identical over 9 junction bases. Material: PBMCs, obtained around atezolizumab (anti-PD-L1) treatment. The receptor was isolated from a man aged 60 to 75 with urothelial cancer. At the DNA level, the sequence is TGTGCCATTACGGACAGGGGTTATGGCTACACCTTC. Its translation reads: CAITDRGYGYTF.